A single sample gave rise to the 32 T cell receptor beta chains below, sequenced in a study of T cell responses to AZD1222 COVID-19 vaccine. Only in-frame clones appear in the TCRdb table, and some are missing; sequencing was by immunoSEQ multiplex PCR. The sample includes around 15,000 clones, 60% to 85% of them seen just once. Sample: peripheral blood, taken 28 days after the second AZD1222 dose. The receptors here all came from an adult who received the AZD1222 COVID-19 vaccine.

To note about this clone: The sample contains more than one DNA sequence encoding this CDR3. The genes are TRBV25-1 and TRBJ1-2; the match to TRBD1 covers 9 bases. CDR1 and CDR2 from the germline V gene are MGHDK and SYGVNS. J gave up 8 bases and V 1 base, and 2 bases lay outside the gene matches. This CDR3 has 13 amino acids. Here the CDR3 DNA reads TGTGCCAGCAGTGAATGGACAGGGGACGGCTACACCTTC. Translating gives CASSEWTGDGYTF.

This rearrangement joins TRBV4-1 to TRBJ1-2, with TRBD1 matching over 8 bases. Germline loops: CDR1 MGHRA, CDR2 YSYEKL. The CDR3 is 14 amino acids. J lost 7 bases, V lost 2 bases, and 6 bases had no gene match. Written as DNA, the CDR3 is TGCGCCAGCAGCCAACGGACAGGGATAAGTGGCTACACCTTC. This encodes CASSQRTGISGYTF.

The chain couples TRBV6-6 to TRBJ1-6; 10 bases are shared with TRBD1. Germline CDR1 MNHNY, CDR2 SVGAGI (reference sequence). The CDR3 contains 16 residues. V shed 7 bases and J 6 bases; nucleotides not matched to a gene: 9. CDR3 loop: CASTRQGAAGNSPLHF. The CDR3 DNA reads TGTGCCAGCACCAGACAGGGGGCGGCTGGTAATTCACCCCTCCACTTT.

The chain couples TRBV6-6 to TRBJ2-7, with D unresolved. CDR1 is MNHNY and CDR2 is SVGAGI in the germline V gene (reference sequence). This CDR3 has 14 residues. The ends were cut back, 2 bases at V and 6 bases at J, with 14 bases in the middle. CDR3 loop: CASSYATGSGEQYF. In nucleotides, the CDR3 is TGTGCCAGCAGTTACGCCACCGGCTCCGGCGAGCAGTACTTC.

V gene TRBV13 combines with J gene TRBJ2-1; the D gene could be TRBD1 or TRBD2 (5 bases each). The V end was cut by 10 bases, the J end by 7 bases, with 20 bases between. This CDR3 has 14 amino acids. Germline CDR1 PRHDT, CDR2 FYEKMQ (reference sequence). This chain's CDR3 is CATTRAGRKNEQFF. The CDR3 DNA reads as TGTGCCACAACGAGGGCAGGGCGGAAAAATGAGCAGTTCTTC.

The chain links TRBV4-1 to TRBJ2-5, with 7 bases fitting TRBD2. CDR3 length equals 13 residues. Losses at the gene ends were 2 bases for V and 5 bases for J; bases not matched to a gene: 2. Germline values: CDR1 MGHRA, CDR2 YSYEKL. The CDR3, as DNA: TGCGCCAGCAGCCAAAACGGGGGGGAGACCCAGTACTTC. Translation: CASSQNGGETQYF.

This clone was counted once. The V call is TRBV10-3, the J call TRBJ1-2; 7 bases line up with TRBD1. The CDR3 runs to 13 residues. V dropped 8 bases and J dropped 4; count of bases not matched to a gene: 7. Germline V gene lookup returns CDR1 ENHRY and CDR2 SYGVKD. This CDR3 is CAILTGEIYGYTF. The CDR3 nucleotides are TGTGCCATCCTAACAGGGGAAATCTATGGCTACACCTTC.

The J gene is TRBJ1-5, the V gene TRBV28; D ambiguous. The ends were cut back, 5 bases at V and 2 bases at J, with 19 bases in the middle. This CDR3 has 17 amino acids. Germline lookup yields CDR1 MDHEN and CDR2 SYDVKM. In DNA, the CDR3 is TGTGCCAGCAGTCCGATACGGGTAAAGGTTGGCAATCAGCCCCAGCATTTT. Translation: CASSPIRVKVGNQPQHF.

This clone appeared once. The rearrangement joins TRBV12-3 or TRBV12-4 to TRBJ1-5; D ambiguous. This CDR3 is 12 amino acids long. V lost 6 bases and J 3 bases, leaving 6 bases between the germline ends. This CDR3 is CASRGSNQPQHF. CDR3 nucleotide sequence: TGTGCCAGCAGAGGGTCCAATCAGCCCCAGCATTTT.

This clone showed up just a few times. The V gene is TRBV5-1, the J gene TRBJ2-3, with D unclear. The CDR3 sequence is 13 residues long. Germline CDR1 SGHRS, CDR2 YFSETQ. V was clipped by 0 bases and J by 0 bases, with 2 bases between them. The CDR3, as DNA: TGCGCCAGCAGCTTGGGCAGCACAGATACGCAGTATTTT. Its protein is CASSLGSTDTQYF. Full variable domain (rest looked up from reference TRBV5-1 and TRBJ2-3): KAGVTQTPRYLIKTRGQQVTLSCSPISGHRSVSWYQQTPGQGLQFLFEYFSETQRNKGNFPGRFSGRQFSNSRSEMNVSTLELGDSALYLCASSLGSTDTQYFGPGTRLTVL.

The J gene is TRBJ2-7, the V gene TRBV7-2; 8 bases line up with TRBD1. Germline V CDR1 and CDR2: SGHTA, FQGNSA. The CDR3 extends over 15 amino acids. V was clipped by 5 bases and J by 3 bases; unmatched bases: 9. Here the CDR3 DNA reads TGTGCCAGCAGCGTCGCGACAGGGGATTACTACGAGCAGTACTTC. Amino acid sequence: CASSVATGDYYEQYF.

The chain joins TRBV5-1 to TRBJ2-3; weak D call: TRBD1 (6 bases). This CDR3 has 15 residues. Germline V gene lookup returns CDR1 SGHRS and CDR2 YFSETQ. Trimming stripped 0 bases from V and 2 bases from J, with 10 bases between. This CDR3 is CASSLAGVYTDTQYF. DNA of the CDR3: TGCGCCAGCAGCTTGGCAGGGGTCTACACAGATACGCAGTATTTT.

This chain connects TRBV6-5 to TRBJ1-1, with D perhaps TRBD1 (5 bases). This CDR3 has 15 residues. Germline values: CDR1 MNHEY, CDR2 SVGAGI. Trimming took 0 bases from V and 1 from J, leaving 9 bases between them. The CDR3 spells CASSYSRQPNTEAFF. The CDR3 DNA sequence: TGTGCCAGCAGTTACTCGAGACAGCCGAACACTGAAGCTTTCTTT.

The rearrangement links TRBV7-2 to TRBJ2-7, with D maybe TRBD1 (6 bases). CDR1 is SGHTA, CDR2 FQGNSA, per germline. Trimming took off 6 bases at V and 0 bases at J, with 15 bases between the two ends. The CDR3 is 15 residues long. The CDR3 DNA sequence: TGTGCCAGCAGGCAGGGGAGCCCAGGCTCCTACGAGCAGTACTTC. This encodes CASRQGSPGSYEQYF.

The rearrangement uses TRBV4-1 and TRBJ1-2; TRBD1 agrees at 8 bases. The V gene's germline CDR1 is MGHRA and CDR2 YSYEKL. This CDR3 region has 13 residues. J gave up 5 bases and V 3 bases, and 2 bases lay outside the gene matches. Written as DNA, the CDR3 is TGCGCCAGCAGCCACGGACAGGGATATGGCTACACCTTC. It specifies CASSHGQGYGYTF.

This chain joins TRBV28 and TRBJ1-2; D call uncertain. This CDR3 region has 13 residues. The germline gives CDR1 MDHEN, CDR2 SYDVKM. The V end lost 6 bases, the J end lost 2 bases, and 10 bases lay between the germline ends. The CDR3 loop is CASRGRENYGYTF. In DNA form, the CDR3 reads TGTGCCAGCAGGGGCCGGGAGAACTATGGCTACACCTTC.

The CDR3 here is CATRKRTGVGYTF. The CDR3 DNA sequence: TGTGCCACCAGGAAGAGAACAGGGGTCGGCTACACCTTC. This chain connects TRBV15 to TRBJ1-2; 7 bases align to TRBD1. The trim removed 6 bases at V and 8 bases at J, leaving 9 bases unmatched. This CDR3 spans 13 amino acids. The germline V gene has CDR1 LNHNV and CDR2 YYDKDF (reference sequence).

This clone was observed a handful of times. The rearrangement links TRBV10-3 to TRBJ2-2; TRBD2 aligns across 7 bases. CDR3 size: 16 residues. The V segment lost 6 bases and the J segment 4 bases; nucleotides outside the gene matches: 11. Germline V CDR1 and CDR2: ENHRY, SYGVKD. CDR3: CAIRVLEGEGTGELFF. In DNA form, the CDR3 reads TGTGCCATCAGGGTCCTAGAAGGGGAGGGCACCGGGGAGCTGTTTTTT.

The gene calls are TRBV2 and TRBJ2-1; TRBD1 might be the D (6 bases). The V end was cut by 8 bases, the J end by 1 base, with 9 bases between. The CDR3 consists of 13 residues. Germline V CDR1 and CDR2: SNHLY, FYNNEI. CDR3 sequence reads: CASLQGSYNEQFF. Here the CDR3 DNA reads TGTGCCAGCCTACAGGGATCCTACAATGAGCAGTTCTTC.

This clone was seen a single time. The rearrangement uses TRBV19 and TRBJ1-1; 10 nucleotides line up with TRBD1. The ends lost 6 bases at V and 11 bases at J; junction bases unmatched: 9. Germline CDR1 and CDR2: LNHDA and SQIVND (reference sequence). The CDR3 has 13 amino acids. The CDR3 DNA reads TGTGCCAGTAGCCCTAGGGACAGGGGATCGGCTTTCTTT. It codes for CASSPRDRGSAFF.

This chain joins TRBV14 and TRBJ2-2; D might be TRBD1 (6 bases). The CDR3 has 16 amino acids. Deletions cut 3 bases from V and 5 bases from J, with 16 bases between. Germline V gives CDR1 SGHDN, CDR2 FVKESK. The CDR3 nucleotides read TGTGCCAGCAGCCACACCGGGACAATTGTTACCGGGGAGCTGTTTTTT. Its translation: CASSHTGTIVTGELFF. The entire variable domain, with the rest obtained from reference TRBV14 and TRBJ2-2, is as follows: EAGVTQFPSHSVIEKGQTVTLRCDPISGHDNLYWYRRVMGKEIKFLLHFVKESKQDESGMPNNRFLAERTGGTYSTLKVQPAELEDSGVYFCASSHTGTIVTGELFFGEGSRLTVL.

This clone has only one observation. The chain combines TRBV19 with TRBJ1-1; 10 nucleotides align to TRBD1. Germline CDR1 is LNHDA and CDR2 is SQIVND (reference sequence). This CDR3 comprises 16 residues. Trimming at V came to 6 bases and at J to 5 bases, leaving 12 bases not matched to a gene. CDR3 loop: CASRLDRGQRRTEAFF. The CDR3 DNA is TGTGCCAGTAGACTAGACAGGGGGCAACGGAGGACTGAAGCTTTCTTT. The complete variable domain, with remaining parts taken from reference TRBV19 and TRBJ1-1, reads DGGITQSPKYLFRKEGQNVTLSCEQNLNHDAMYWYRQDPGQGLRLIYYSQIVNDFQKGDIAEGYSVSREKKESFPLTVTSAQKNPTAFYLCASRLDRGQRRTEAFFGQGTRLTVV.

The chain is built from TRBV19 and TRBJ1-2, with D hard to call. V was trimmed by 6 bases and J by 2 bases, leaving 13 bases between them. This CDR3 has 14 amino acids. CDR1 is LNHDA, CDR2 SQIVND, per germline (reference sequence). CDR3 protein: CASRREWANYGYTF. The CDR3 region has the DNA TGTGCCAGTAGGCGGGAGTGGGCGAACTATGGCTACACCTTC.

The chain has TRBV4-1 and TRBJ1-2, with no clear D. Germline V CDR1 and CDR2: MGHRA, YSYEKL. The CDR3 runs to 13 residues. V was clipped by 1 base and J by 7 bases, with 10 bases between them. The CDR3 protein is CASSQVLGSGYTF. Written as DNA, the CDR3 is TGCGCCAGCAGCCAAGTACTCGGGAGTGGCTACACCTTC.

The CDR3 here is CASSLLGGATGELFF. Written as DNA, the CDR3 is TGTGCCAGCAGCCTTTTAGGAGGGGCCACCGGGGAGCTGTTTTTT. The chain links TRBV3-1 (or the pseudogene TRBV3-2) to TRBJ2-2; TRBD2 is a possible D gene (6 bases). This CDR3 region has 15 residues. Germline CDR1 is LGHDT and CDR2 is YNNKEL (reference sequence). The ends were cut back, 4 bases at V and 4 bases at J, with 13 bases in the middle.

V and J are TRBV4-3 and TRBJ2-3, with a tentative D call TRBD2 (6 bases). Trimming took off 0 bases at V and 0 bases at J, with 16 bases between the two ends. The CDR3 covers 18 residues. In germline, CDR1 is LGHNA, CDR2 YSLEER. The CDR3 loop reads CASSQDNRAGLSTDTQYF. Written as DNA, the CDR3 is TGCGCCAGCAGCCAAGATAACCGAGCGGGCCTAAGCACAGATACGCAGTATTTT.

The CDR3 region is CASSRADRAPYNSPLHF. The CDR3 DNA follows: TGTGCCAGTAGCCGAGCGGACAGGGCCCCCTATAATTCACCCCTCCACTTT. The chain links TRBV19 to TRBJ1-6, with 8 bases identical to TRBD1. The length of the CDR3 is 17 residues. V dropped 6 bases and J dropped 2; count of bases not matched to a gene: 9. CDR1 is LNHDA and CDR2 is SQIVND in the germline V gene (reference sequence).

A note on this clone: One end of the junction is discordant with germline, which a read error may explain. In nucleotides, the CDR3 is TGTGCCGGCAGGGCGAGTCAGGGCACTGAAGCTTTCTTT. Protein product: CAGRASQGTEAFF. The chain recombines TRBV12-3 or TRBV12-4 with TRBJ1-1, with a weak D call TRBD1 (5 bases). This CDR3 contains 13 residues.

This sequence joins TRBV3-1 (or the pseudogene TRBV3-2) and TRBJ2-3; D remains unclear. The CDR3 totals 16 residues. With 0 bases removed from V and 0 bases from J, the gap between germline ends came to 10 bases. Germline V CDR1 and CDR2: LGHDT, YNNKEL (reference sequence). This CDR3 reads CASSQDLGISTDTQYF. The DNA of the CDR3 is TGTGCCAGCAGCCAAGATCTTGGGATAAGCACAGATACGCAGTATTTT.

In this sample, this clone turned up a few times. The V call is TRBV4-2, the J call TRBJ1-2; D gene uncertain. Germline loops: CDR1 LGHNA, CDR2 YNFKEQ. Trimming shortened V by 1 base and J by 5 bases, and 14 bases separated the two germline ends. This CDR3 region has 15 residues. CDR3 DNA: TGTGCCAGCAGCCAAGGGATTGGGCCCGGGTATGGCTACACCTTC. Translation: CASSQGIGPGYGYTF.

This chain connects TRBV3-1 (or the pseudogene TRBV3-2) to TRBJ1-1; 8 bases are a match to TRBD1. Germline values: CDR1 LGHDT, CDR2 YNNKEL (reference sequence). V lost 2 bases, J lost 8 bases, and 7 bases stayed unmatched. The CDR3 length is 14 residues. This chain's CDR3 is CASSQHGQGGEAFF. CDR3 DNA: TGTGCCAGCAGCCAACATGGACAGGGAGGGGAAGCTTTCTTT.

The chain uses TRBV20-1 and TRBJ2-3; 11 bases map to TRBD2. Trimming removed 3 bases from V and 11 bases from J; junction bases left unmatched: 10. Germline V lookup: CDR1 DFQATT, CDR2 SNEGSKA (reference sequence). The CDR3 has 14 amino acids. The CDR3 bases are TGCAGTGCTAGTACGCTAGCGGGGGGCCCGCAGCAGTATTTT. Protein product: CSASTLAGGPQQYF.